A selection of T cell receptor beta chains follows, all from one sample in a study of blood T cell repertoires in COVID-19. TCRdb keeps only in-frame clones here, not all; method: immunoSEQ multiplex PCR. Of approximately 390,000 clones in the sample, 87% are singletons; the top ten hold 2.3%. Source material: peripheral blood. These receptors were taken from an older woman with COVID-19, enrolled during active disease. CDR3s include the opening cysteine and the closing phenylalanine or tryptophan. D genes are given only for firm matches. A row's size may be missing; if present it is once, few, many or a size class.

d_gene	abundance	v_gene	j_gene	CDR3nt	CDR3aa
TRBD1	-	TRBV11-3	TRBJ1-5	TGTGCCAGCAGCTTAGAGGTCCCCGACAGGGGAAGCCAGCCCCAGCATTTT	CASSLEVPDRGSQPQHF
TRBD2	-	TRBV5-1	TRBJ2-1	TGCGCCAGCAGCTCTGGCGCGGGGGGGAACAATGAGCAGTTCTTC	CASSSGAGGNNEQFF
-	once	TRBV11-2	TRBJ2-2	TGTGCCAGCAGCCAAGGACTGAACACCGGGGAGCTGTTTTTT	CASSQGLNTGELFF
-	once	TRBV7-6	TRBJ1-3	TGTGCCAGCAGCTTATCAGACAGCTCTGGAAACACCATATATTTT	CASSLSDSSGNTIYF
TRBD2	-	TRBV4-2	TRBJ2-2	TGTGCCAGCAGCCACGGGGTCGGACTAGCCTCCGGGGAGCTGTTTTTT	CASSHGVGLASGELFF
TRBD1	-	TRBV11-2	TRBJ1-2	TGTGCCAGCAGCCCCCCGGGCCGACAGGGGCGGTATGGCTACACCTTC	CASSPPGRQGRYGYTF
TRBD1	-	TRBV15	TRBJ1-1	TGTGCCACCAGCAGAGTGGACAGGAGGAACACTGAAGCTTTCTTT	CATSRVDRRNTEAFF
-	-	TRBV7-3	TRBJ1-1	TGTGCCAGCAGCCCAGATCATGGAGTAGCTTTCTTT	CASSPDHGVAFF
-	-	TRBV7-6	TRBJ1-1	TGTGCCAGCAGACTGCGAGTTATGGGAAGGGGCACTGAAGCTTTCTTT	CASRLRVMGRGTEAFF
-	few	TRBV5-1	TRBJ2-1	TGCGCCAGCAGCACGACGGGGGAGCCTAATGAGCAGTTCTTC	CASSTTGEPNEQFF
-	-	TRBV27	TRBJ2-7	TGTGCCAGCAGTTTATCGCAGGGGAGACTTTACGAGCAGTACTTC	CASSLSQGRLYEQYF
-	-	TRBV5-1	TRBJ1-2	TGCGCCAGCAGCTTGCATCTGGTTCCGGGTCAAATGGTTGGCTACACCTTC	CASSLHLVPGQMVGYTF
-	-	TRBV10-3	TRBJ1-1	TGTGCCATCAGTGAGAGGGGGGAGGGGTTGAGGACTGAAGCTTTCTTT	CAISERGEGLRTEAFF
-	-	TRBV6-1	TRBJ1-4	TGTGCCAGCAGTGAATCAGGGTACATCCTGTTTTTT	CASSESGYILFF
TRBD1	-	TRBV7-2	TRBJ1-2	TGTGCCAGCAGCGTTTCGGGCGACAGGGGCTATGGCTACACCTTC	CASSVSGDRGYGYTF
-	-	TRBV18	TRBJ2-2	TGTGCCAGCTCACCAGCCGGGACACGTAAGACCGGGGAGCTGTTTTTT	CASSPAGTRKTGELFF
TRBD1	-	TRBV2	TRBJ2-5	TGTGCCAGCATCATAGGGGGCTGGGAGACCCAGTACTTC	CASIIGGWETQYF
-	-	TRBV20-1	TRBJ1-3	TGCAGTGCTAGTCGAGGCTCTGGAAACACCATATATTTT	CSASRGSGNTIYF
TRBD1	-	TRBV25-1	TRBJ2-2	TGTGCCAGCAGTGAATGGGGACAGGGGAGTACCGGGGAGCTGTTTTTT	CASSEWGQGSTGELFF
TRBD1	-	TRBV7-6	TRBJ2-7	TGTGCCAGCAGCTTAGCAGGACAGGGGGCAGCCTACGAGCAGTACTTC	CASSLAGQGAAYEQYF
-	-	TRBV25-1	TRBJ1-2	TGTGCCAGCAGTGAAGGGGAGGGTCACAGCTATGGCTACACCTTC	CASSEGEGHSYGYTF
-	-	TRBV18	TRBJ1-2	TGTGCCAGCTCACCAGGTGGCAGTGGCTACACCTTC	CASSPGGSGYTF
-	many	TRBV7-2	TRBJ2-7	TGTGCCAGCAGCTCTACGAACTCCTACGAGCAGTACTTC	CASSSTNSYEQYF
-	-	TRBV29-1	TRBJ2-1	TGCAGCGTTCTCTTTCGTGGAGGCAATGAGCAGTTCTTC	CSVLFRGGNEQFF
-	many	TRBV3-1/TRBV3-2	TRBJ1-2	TGTGCCAGCAGCCAACAGGGCTCCGCTAACTATGGCTACACCTTC	CASSQQGSANYGYTF
-	-	TRBV6-5	TRBJ1-6	TGTGCCAGCAGTTACAACAGGCTGAATTCACCCCTCCACTTT	CASSYNRLNSPLHF
TRBD1	-	TRBV10-2	TRBJ1-2	TGCGCCAGCAGTAGAGGGACAGGAAGTGGCTATGGCTACACCTTC	CASSRGTGSGYGYTF
-	-	TRBV15	TRBJ2-3	TGTGCCACCAGCAGACCCCGGGACTCCGAGTCAGATACGCAGTATTTT	CATSRPRDSESDTQYF
-	few	TRBV11-2	TRBJ1-3	TGTGCCAGCAGCGCCCAGAGAAACACCATATATTTT	CASSAQRNTIYF
TRBD1	-	TRBV6-2/TRBV6-3	TRBJ1-6	TGTGCCAGCAGCAGAGACAGGGGGCCGGGTAATTCACCCCTCCACTTT	CASSRDRGPGNSPLHF
-	-	TRBV5-1	TRBJ2-5	TGCGCCAGCAGCTTGGAAGTGGGGGCGGGCAGTCGGGAGACCCAGTACTTC	CASSLEVGAGSRETQYF
-	-	TRBV7-3	TRBJ2-3	TGTGCCAGCAGTACCGACGGGGGGCCGACAGATACGCAGTATTTT	CASSTDGGPTDTQYF
-	-	TRBV5-1	TRBJ1-1	TGCGCCAGCAGCTTACCCCAGGAGGACACTGAAGCTTTCTTT	CASSLPQEDTEAFF
-	-	TRBV5-1	TRBJ1-6	TGCGCCAGCAGCAGGGTAGGGGGAAATAATTCACCCCTCCACTTT	CASSRVGGNNSPLHF
TRBD1	few	TRBV5-1	TRBJ1-2	TGCGCCAGCAGCCCGACAGGGGTAAACGGCTACACCTTC	CASSPTGVNGYTF
-	-	TRBV18	TRBJ2-7	TGTGCCAGCTCACCCGACCCCACAGGGCGTCATTACGAGCAGTACTTC	CASSPDPTGRHYEQYF
TRBD1	few	TRBV5-6	TRBJ2-2	TGTGCCAGCAGCGCCACAGGGGGCCGCACCGGGGAGCTGTTTTTT	CASSATGGRTGELFF
TRBD1	-	TRBV14	TRBJ2-2	TGTGCCAGCAGCCAAGGACAGGGGTTGACCGGGGAGCTGTTTTTT	CASSQGQGLTGELFF
TRBD1	once	TRBV23-1	TRBJ2-7	TGCGCCAGCAGTCCCGAACAGGGGACAGGAACCTACGAGCAGTACTTC	CASSPEQGTGTYEQYF
TRBD1	few	TRBV6-5	TRBJ1-1	TGTGCCAGCAGTTACGGACAGGGGGACACTGAAGCTTTCTTT	CASSYGQGDTEAFF
TRBD2	-	TRBV5-4	TRBJ2-5	TGTGCCAGCGGACTAGCGGGGCAACGCTACCAAGAGACCCAGTACTTC	CASGLAGQRYQETQYF
TRBD1	-	TRBV5-1	TRBJ2-2	TGCGCCAGCAGCTTAACGACAGGGCGGGCCGGGGAGCTGTTTTTT	CASSLTTGRAGELFF
-	-	TRBV19	TRBJ1-2	TGTGCCAGTAGTCCGTCGAGGAGAACCACTATCTATGGCTACACCTTC	CASSPSRRTTIYGYTF
TRBD1	-	TRBV29-1	TRBJ1-1	TGCAGCGTTGACCAGGGGGCAAGGGCTGAAGCTTTCTTT	CSVDQGARAEAFF
-	-	TRBV7-8	TRBJ1-5	TGTGCCAGCAGCTTAGGCGGCTATCAGCCCCAGCATTTT	CASSLGGYQPQHF
TRBD1	once	TRBV5-1	TRBJ1-6	TGCGCCAGCAGCTTGGCCGGGACAGGGAATTCACCCCTCCACTTT	CASSLAGTGNSPLHF
-	-	TRBV5-4	TRBJ1-2	TGTGCCAGCAGCCCCGACTCAAACTATGGCTACACCTTC	CASSPDSNYGYTF
TRBD1	once	TRBV4-2	TRBJ1-4	TGTGCCAGCAGCAACGACAGGGGCGCTAATGAAAAACTGTTTTTT	CASSNDRGANEKLFF
-	once	TRBV6-5	TRBJ1-1	TGTGCCAGCAGTTACTCAAGGGGGGGGAGGAACACTGAAGCTTTCTTT	CASSYSRGGRNTEAFF
TRBD2	-	TRBV7-9	TRBJ2-1	TGTGCCAGCAGCTGGAAGGGACTAACCTTTCGGGATGAGCAGTTCTTC	CASSWKGLTFRDEQFF
TRBD2	-	TRBV5-1	TRBJ2-5	TGCGCCAGCAGCTCCCCGGGGGGATGGGAGACCCAGTACTTC	CASSSPGGWETQYF
TRBD2	few	TRBV7-3	TRBJ2-3	TGTGCCAGCAGCAGAGGGGGACTAGGCACAGATACGCAGTATTTT	CASSRGGLGTDTQYF
-	-	TRBV19	TRBJ1-1	TGTGCCAGTACCTTGGACGGGAGCAAGGCTGGCACTGAAGCTTTCTTT	CASTLDGSKAGTEAFF
-	few	TRBV6-5	TRBJ1-5	TGTGCCAGCAGTTACTCTCGACAGAGCAATCAGCCCCAGCATTTT	CASSYSRQSNQPQHF
-	-	TRBV24-1	TRBJ2-3	TGTGCCACCAGTGGTCACAGTGGCACAGATACGCAGTATTTT	CATSGHSGTDTQYF